This T cell receptor beta chain was sequenced in a study of cytomegalovirus exposure and HLA in healthy donors. Although they were nominally healthy when sampled, donors likely had unrecorded immune exposures. V was cut by 7 bases and J by 4 bases, with 18 bases left in between. Per the germline V gene, CDR1 is SGHAT and CDR2 is FQNNGV. This CDR3 comprises 15 residues. It was with 60 Vbeta and 13 Jbeta primers that the PCR ran. The protocol was immunoSEQ multiplex PCR, while the TCRdb copy is restricted to in-frame clones and leaves out a portion. The table has roughly 150,000 clones, about 75% seen once.

The gene calls are TRBV11-2 and TRBJ2-3; D perhaps matches TRBD2 (7 bases). Sequenced: PBMCs. This TCR was sampled from a man aged 18 to 35 in good health and CMV-seropositive. The CDR3 DNA follows: TGTGCCAGCATCGGGGGGACACTCCTGTCAGATACGCAGTATTTT. This codes for CASIGGTLLSDTQYF.